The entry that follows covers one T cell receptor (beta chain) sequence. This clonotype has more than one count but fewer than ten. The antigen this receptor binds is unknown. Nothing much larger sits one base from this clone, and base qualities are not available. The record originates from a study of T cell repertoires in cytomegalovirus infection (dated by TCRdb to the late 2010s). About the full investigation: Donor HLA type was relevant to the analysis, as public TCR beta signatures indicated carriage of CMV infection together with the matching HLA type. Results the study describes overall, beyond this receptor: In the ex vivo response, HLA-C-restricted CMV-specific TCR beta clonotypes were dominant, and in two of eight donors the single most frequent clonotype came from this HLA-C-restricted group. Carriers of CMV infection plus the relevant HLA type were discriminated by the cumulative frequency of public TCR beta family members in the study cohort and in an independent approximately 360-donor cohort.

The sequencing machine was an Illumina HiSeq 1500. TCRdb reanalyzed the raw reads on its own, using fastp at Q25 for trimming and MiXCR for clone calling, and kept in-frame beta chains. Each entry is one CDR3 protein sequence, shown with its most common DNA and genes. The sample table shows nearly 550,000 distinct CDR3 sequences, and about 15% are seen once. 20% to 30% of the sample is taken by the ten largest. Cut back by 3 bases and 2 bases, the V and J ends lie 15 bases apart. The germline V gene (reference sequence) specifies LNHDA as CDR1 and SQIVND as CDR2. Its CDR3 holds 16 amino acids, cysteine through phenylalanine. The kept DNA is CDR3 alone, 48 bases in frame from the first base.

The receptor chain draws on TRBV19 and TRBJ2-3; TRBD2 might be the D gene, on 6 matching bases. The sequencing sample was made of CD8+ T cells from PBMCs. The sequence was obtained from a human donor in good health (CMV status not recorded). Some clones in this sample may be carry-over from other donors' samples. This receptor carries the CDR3 CASSISGLSNTDTQYF. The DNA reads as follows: TGTGCCAGTAGTATTTCGGGACTTTCTAACACAGATACGCAGTATTTT.